In its sample, the clone carrying this T cell receptor beta chain was seen a few times. Its specificity is unknown. The record originates from a study of regulatory T cells in long-lasting Graves disease. Across the whole study: For under 3 months, newly diagnosed Graves' patients had been taking antithyroid drugs. General study findings and limits: Favoring TRBV28, TRBJ1-2 and TRBJ2-5 was a feature seen in persistent disease. Those with persistent Graves' had less TCR diversity than newly diagnosed patients. The persistent group shared 3,000 or so public clonotypes, more than the roughly 970 shared by new patients.

The time point here: newly diagnosed GD, antithyroid drugs for less than 3 months. Scientists built the TCR library using RNA that was extracted from PBMCs. Arm-PCR of CDR3 regions and iRepertoire HTBI primers were used to build TCR beta libraries. MiXCR, run by TCRdb on the multiplex PCR reads, gives a single entry per CDR3 protein. The sample holds 320,000 or so distinct CDR3 sequences, under 20% seen once. CDR3 size: 14 residues. Losses at the gene ends were 6 bases for V and 4 bases for J; bases not matched to a gene: 7. Looked up from germline, CDR1 is LNHDA and CDR2 is SQIVND (reference sequence).

This TCR was sampled from a female donor with Graves disease. The input for sequencing was peripheral blood mononuclear cells (PBMCs), taken at new diagnosis, from a patient treated with antithyroid drugs. The rearrangement uses TRBV19 and TRBJ2-7, with 9 bases that match TRBD1. CDR3 residues: CASSFSTGGYEQYF. The CDR3 DNA reads TGTGCCAGTAGCTTTTCGACAGGGGGATACGAGCAGTACTTC.